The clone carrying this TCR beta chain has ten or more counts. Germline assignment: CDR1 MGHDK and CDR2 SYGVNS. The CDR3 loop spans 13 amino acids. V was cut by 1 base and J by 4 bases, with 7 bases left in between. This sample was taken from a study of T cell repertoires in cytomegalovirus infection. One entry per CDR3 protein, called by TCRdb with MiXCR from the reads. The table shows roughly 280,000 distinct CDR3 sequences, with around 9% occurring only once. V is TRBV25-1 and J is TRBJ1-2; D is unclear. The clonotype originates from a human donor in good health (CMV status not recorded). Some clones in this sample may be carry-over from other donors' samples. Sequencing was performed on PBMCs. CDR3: CASSESGSYGYTF. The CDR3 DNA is TGTGCCAGCAGTGAATCAGGATCCTATGGCTACACCTTC.